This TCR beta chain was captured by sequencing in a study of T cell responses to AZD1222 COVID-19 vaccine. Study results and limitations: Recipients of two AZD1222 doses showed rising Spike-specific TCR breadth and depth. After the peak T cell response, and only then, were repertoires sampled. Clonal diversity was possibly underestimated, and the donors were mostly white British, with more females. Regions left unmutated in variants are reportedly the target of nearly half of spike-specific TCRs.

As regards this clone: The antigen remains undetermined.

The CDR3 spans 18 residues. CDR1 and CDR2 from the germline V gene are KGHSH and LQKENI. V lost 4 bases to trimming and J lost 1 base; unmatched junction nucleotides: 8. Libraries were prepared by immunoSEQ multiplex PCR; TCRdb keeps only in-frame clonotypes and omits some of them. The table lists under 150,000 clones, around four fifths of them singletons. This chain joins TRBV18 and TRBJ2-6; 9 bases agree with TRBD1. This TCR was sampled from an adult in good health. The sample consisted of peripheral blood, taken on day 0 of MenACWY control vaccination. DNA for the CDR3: TGTGCCAGCTCACGTTGGGACAGGGACTATTCTGGGGCCAACGTCCTGACTTTC. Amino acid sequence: CASSRWDRDYSGANVLTF.